This T cell receptor (beta chain) came from a study of blood T cell repertoires in COVID-19. Study-wide background: PBMCs, B-cell-depleted T cells, or T cells were the source of the cDNA or gDNA that made up the material.

For this clone: Within the sample, other DNA sequences also encode this same CDR3.

Those enrolled in Seattle joined during active infection and were followed longitudinally afterward. CDR1 LGHNA and CDR2 YSLEER come from the germline V gene. The length of the CDR3 is 13 residues. V lost 3 bases and J 4 bases, leaving 9 bases between the germline ends. The assay was immunoSEQ multiplex PCR, and TCRdb's table has in-frame clones only and misses some. The table has 390,000 or so clones, 80% to 90% seen once; the top ten hold around 3%. Sequencing input: peripheral blood. This TCR came from a woman aged 25 to 39 with COVID-19, enrolled during active disease. The chain employs TRBV4-3 and TRBJ1-1, with D unclear. Written as DNA, the CDR3 is TGCGCCAGCAGCCAGGAGGCAGGCACTGAAGCTTTCTTT. Protein sequence: CASSQEAGTEAFF.